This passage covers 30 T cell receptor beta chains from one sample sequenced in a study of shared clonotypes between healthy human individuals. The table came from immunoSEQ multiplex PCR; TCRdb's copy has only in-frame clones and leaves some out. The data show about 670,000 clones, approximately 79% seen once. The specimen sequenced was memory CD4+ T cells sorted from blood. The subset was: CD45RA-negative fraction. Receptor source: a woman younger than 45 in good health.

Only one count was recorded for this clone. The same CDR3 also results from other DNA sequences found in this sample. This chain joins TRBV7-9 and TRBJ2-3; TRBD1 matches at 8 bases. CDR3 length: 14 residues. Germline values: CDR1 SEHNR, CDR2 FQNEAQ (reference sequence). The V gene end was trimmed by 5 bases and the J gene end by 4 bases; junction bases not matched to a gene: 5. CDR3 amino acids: CASSLGQGADTQYF. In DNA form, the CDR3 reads TGTGCCAGCAGCCTCGGACAGGGTGCAGATACGCAGTATTTT.

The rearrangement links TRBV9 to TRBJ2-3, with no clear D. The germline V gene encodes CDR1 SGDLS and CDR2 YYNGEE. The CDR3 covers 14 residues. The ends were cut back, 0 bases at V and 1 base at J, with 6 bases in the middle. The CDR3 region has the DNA TGTGCCAGCAGCGTAGTTCCTGGCACAGATACGCAGTATTTT. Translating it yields CASSVVPGTDTQYF.

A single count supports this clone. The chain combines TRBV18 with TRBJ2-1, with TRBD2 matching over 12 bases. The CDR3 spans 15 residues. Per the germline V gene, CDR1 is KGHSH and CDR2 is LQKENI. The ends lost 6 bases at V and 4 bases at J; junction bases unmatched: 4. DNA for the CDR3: TGTGCCAGCTCGCCCCTAGCGGGAGGGTACAATGAGCAGTTCTTC. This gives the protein CASSPLAGGYNEQFF.

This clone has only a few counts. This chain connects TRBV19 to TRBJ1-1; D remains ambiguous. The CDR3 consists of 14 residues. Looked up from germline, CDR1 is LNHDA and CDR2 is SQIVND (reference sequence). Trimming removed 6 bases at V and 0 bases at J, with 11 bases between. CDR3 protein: CASRDHRLNTEAFF. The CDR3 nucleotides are TGTGCCAGTAGGGATCACCGGCTGAACACTGAAGCTTTCTTT. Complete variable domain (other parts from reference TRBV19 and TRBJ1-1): DGGITQSPKYLFRKEGQNVTLSCEQNLNHDAMYWYRQDPGQGLRLIYYSQIVNDFQKGDIAEGYSVSREKKESFPLTVTSAQKNPTAFYLCASRDHRLNTEAFFGQGTRLTVV.

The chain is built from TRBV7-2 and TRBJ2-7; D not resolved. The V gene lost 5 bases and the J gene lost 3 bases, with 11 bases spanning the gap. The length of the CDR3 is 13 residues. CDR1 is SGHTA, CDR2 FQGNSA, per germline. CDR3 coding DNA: TGTGCCAGCAGCATAAAACCGATCTACGAGCAGTACTTC. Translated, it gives CASSIKPIYEQYF.

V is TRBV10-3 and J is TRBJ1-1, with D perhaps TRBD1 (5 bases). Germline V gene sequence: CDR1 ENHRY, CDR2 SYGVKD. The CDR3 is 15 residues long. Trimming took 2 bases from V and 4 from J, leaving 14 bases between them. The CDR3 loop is CAISEGAGRGTEAFF. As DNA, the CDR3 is TGTGCCATCAGTGAGGGGGCAGGGAGGGGCACTGAAGCTTTCTTT.

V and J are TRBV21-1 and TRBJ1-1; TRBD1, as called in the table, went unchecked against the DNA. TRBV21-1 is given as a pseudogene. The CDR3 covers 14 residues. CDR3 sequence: CASVTGVVWTEAFF. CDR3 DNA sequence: TGTGCCAGCGTGACAGGGGTAGTTTGGACTGAAGCTTTCTTT.

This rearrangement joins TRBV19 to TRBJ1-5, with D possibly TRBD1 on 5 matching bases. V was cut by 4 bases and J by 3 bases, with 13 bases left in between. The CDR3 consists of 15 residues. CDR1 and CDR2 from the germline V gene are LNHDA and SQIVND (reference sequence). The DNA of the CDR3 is TGTGCCAGTAGTAAGGGCGGGGGTACCAATCAGCCCCAGCATTTT. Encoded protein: CASSKGGGTNQPQHF.

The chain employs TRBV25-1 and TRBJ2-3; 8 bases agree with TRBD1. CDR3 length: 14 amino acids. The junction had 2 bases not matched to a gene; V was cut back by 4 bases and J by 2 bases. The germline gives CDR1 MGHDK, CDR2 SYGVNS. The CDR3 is CASSGQGYTDTQYF. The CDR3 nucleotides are TGTGCCAGCAGTGGACAGGGGTACACAGATACGCAGTATTTT.

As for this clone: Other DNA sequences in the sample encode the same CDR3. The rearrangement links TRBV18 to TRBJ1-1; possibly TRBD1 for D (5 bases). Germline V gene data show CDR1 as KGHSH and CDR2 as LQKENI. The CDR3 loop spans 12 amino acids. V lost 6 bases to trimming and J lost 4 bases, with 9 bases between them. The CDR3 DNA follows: TGTGCCAGCTCTCCGGGACGCACTGAAGCTTTCTTT. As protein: CASSPGRTEAFF.

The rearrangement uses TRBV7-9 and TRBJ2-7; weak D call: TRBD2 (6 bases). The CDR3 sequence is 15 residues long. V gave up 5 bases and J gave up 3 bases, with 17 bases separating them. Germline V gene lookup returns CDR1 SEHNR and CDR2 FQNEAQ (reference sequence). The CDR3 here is CASSPRRLANYEQYF. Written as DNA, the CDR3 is TGTGCCAGCAGCCCAAGGAGGCTAGCGAACTACGAGCAGTACTTC.

The CDR3 sequence is CSARQGPLEQYF. In DNA form, the CDR3 reads TGCAGCGCCCGACAGGGCCCACTCGAGCAGTACTTC. The chain employs TRBV29-1 and TRBJ2-7, with 7 bases matching TRBD1. The CDR3 has 12 residues. Germline V gene sequence: CDR1 SQVTM, CDR2 ANQGSEA. V was clipped by 7 bases and J by 6 bases; unmatched bases: 9.

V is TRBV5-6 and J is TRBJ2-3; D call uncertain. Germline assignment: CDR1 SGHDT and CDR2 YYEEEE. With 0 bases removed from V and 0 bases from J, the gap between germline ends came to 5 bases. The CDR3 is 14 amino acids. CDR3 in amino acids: CASSLAGSTDTQYF. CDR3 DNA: TGTGCCAGCAGCTTGGCTGGAAGCACAGATACGCAGTATTTT.

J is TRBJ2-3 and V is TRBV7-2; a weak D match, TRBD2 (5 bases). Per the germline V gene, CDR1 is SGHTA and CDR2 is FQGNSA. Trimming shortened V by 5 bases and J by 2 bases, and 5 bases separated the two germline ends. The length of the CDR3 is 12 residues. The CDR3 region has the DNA TGTGCCAGCAGCGGACTCACAGATACGCAGTATTTT. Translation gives CASSGLTDTQYF. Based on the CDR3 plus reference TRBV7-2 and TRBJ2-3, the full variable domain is GAGVSQSPSNKVTEKGKDVELRCDPISGHTALYWYRQSLGQGLEFLIYFQGNSAPDKSGLPSDRFSAERTGGSVSTLTIQRTQQEDSAVYLCASSGLTDTQYFGPGTRLTVL.

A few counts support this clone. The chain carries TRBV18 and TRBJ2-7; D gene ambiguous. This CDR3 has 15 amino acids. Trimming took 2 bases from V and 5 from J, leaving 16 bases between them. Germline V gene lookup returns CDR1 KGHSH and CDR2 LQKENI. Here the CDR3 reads CASSPNRGVGHEQYF. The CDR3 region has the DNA TGTGCCAGCTCACCAAATCGAGGAGTCGGCCACGAGCAGTACTTC.

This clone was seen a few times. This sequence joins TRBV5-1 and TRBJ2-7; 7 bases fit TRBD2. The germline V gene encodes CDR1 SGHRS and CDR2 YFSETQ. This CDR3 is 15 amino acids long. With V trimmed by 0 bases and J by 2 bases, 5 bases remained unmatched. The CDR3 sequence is CASSLVGGGPYEQYF. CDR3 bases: TGCGCCAGCAGCTTGGTTGGCGGGGGTCCCTACGAGCAGTACTTC.

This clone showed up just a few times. This CDR3 reads CASSGGSRMSPYQPQHF. As DNA, the CDR3 is TGTGCCAGCAGTGGTGGGAGTAGGATGTCCCCGTATCAGCCCCAGCATTTT. The chain employs TRBV6-1 and TRBJ1-5; D is uncertain. Per germline, CDR1 MNHNS and CDR2 SASEGT. V lost 4 bases and J 5 bases, leaving 21 bases between the germline ends. The CDR3 extends over 17 amino acids.

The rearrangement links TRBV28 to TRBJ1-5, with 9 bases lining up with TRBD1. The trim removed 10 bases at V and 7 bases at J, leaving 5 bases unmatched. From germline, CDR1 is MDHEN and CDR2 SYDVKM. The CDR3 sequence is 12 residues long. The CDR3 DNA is TGTGCCACCTGGGACAGGGTCCAGCCCCAGCATTTT. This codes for CATWDRVQPQHF.

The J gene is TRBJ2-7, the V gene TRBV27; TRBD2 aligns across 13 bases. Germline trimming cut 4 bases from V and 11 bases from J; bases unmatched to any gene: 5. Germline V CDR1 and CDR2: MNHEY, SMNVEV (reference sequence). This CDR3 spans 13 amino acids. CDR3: CASSWGLAGLKYF. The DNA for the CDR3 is TGTGCCAGCAGTTGGGGACTAGCGGGACTTAAGTACTTC.

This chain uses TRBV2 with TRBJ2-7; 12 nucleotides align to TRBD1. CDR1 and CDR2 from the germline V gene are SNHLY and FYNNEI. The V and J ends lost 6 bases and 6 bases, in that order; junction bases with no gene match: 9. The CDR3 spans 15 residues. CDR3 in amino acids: CASRGQGAALREQYF. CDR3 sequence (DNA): TGTGCCAGCAGGGGACAGGGGGCAGCTCTCCGCGAGCAGTACTTC. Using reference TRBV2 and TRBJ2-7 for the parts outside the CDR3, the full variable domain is EPEVTQTPSHQVTQMGQEVILRCVPISNHLYFYWYRQILGQKVEFLVSFYNNEISEKSEIFDDQFSVERPDGSNFTLKIRSTKLEDSAMYFCASRGQGAALREQYFGPGTRLTVT.

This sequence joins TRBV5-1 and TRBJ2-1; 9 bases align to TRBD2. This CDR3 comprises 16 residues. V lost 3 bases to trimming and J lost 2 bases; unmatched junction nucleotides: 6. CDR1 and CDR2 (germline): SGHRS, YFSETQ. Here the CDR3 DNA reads TGCGCCAGCAGCTCTCGCGGCGGGAGGGCCTACAATGAGCAGTTCTTC. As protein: CASSSRGGRAYNEQFF. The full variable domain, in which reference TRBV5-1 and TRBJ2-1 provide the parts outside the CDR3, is KAGVTQTPRYLIKTRGQQVTLSCSPISGHRSVSWYQQTPGQGLQFLFEYFSETQRNKGNFPGRFSGRQFSNSRSEMNVSTLELGDSALYLCASSSRGGRAYNEQFFGPGTRLTVL.

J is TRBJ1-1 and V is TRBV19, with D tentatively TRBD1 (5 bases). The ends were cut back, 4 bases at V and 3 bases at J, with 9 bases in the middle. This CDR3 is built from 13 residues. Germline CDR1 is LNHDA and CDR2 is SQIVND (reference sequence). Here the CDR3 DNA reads TGTGCCAGTAGTAGCAGGGTGGACACTGAAGCTTTCTTT. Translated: CASSSRVDTEAFF.

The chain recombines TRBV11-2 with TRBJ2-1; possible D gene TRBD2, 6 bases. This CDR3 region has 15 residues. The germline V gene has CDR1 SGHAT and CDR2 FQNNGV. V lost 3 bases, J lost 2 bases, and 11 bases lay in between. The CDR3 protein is CASSFDGTAYNEQFF. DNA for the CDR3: TGTGCCAGCAGCTTCGACGGGACTGCCTACAATGAGCAGTTCTTC.

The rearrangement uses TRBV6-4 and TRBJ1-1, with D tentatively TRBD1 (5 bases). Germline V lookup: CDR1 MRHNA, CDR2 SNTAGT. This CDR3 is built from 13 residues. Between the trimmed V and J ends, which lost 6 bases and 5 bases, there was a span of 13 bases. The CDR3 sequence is CASSRQTGTEAFF. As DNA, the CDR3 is TGTGCCAGCAGCAGACAGACGGGAACTGAAGCTTTCTTT.

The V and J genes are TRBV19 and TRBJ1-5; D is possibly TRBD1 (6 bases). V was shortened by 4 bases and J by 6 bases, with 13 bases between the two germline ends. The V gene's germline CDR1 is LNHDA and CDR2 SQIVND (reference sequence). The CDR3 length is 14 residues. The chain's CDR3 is CASSTTGQAQPQHF. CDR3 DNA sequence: TGTGCCAGTAGTACCACAGGGCAGGCTCAGCCCCAGCATTTT.

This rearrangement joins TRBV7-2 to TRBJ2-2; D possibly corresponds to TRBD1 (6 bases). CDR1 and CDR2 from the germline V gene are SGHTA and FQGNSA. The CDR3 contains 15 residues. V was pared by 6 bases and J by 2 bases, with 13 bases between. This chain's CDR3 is CASRRNRANTGELFF. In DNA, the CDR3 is TGTGCCAGCAGACGTAACAGGGCTAACACCGGGGAGCTGTTTTTT.

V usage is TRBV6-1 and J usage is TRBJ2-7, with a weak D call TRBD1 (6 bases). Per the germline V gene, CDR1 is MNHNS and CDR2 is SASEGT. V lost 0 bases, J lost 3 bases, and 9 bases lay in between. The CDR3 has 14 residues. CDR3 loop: CASSEAARGYEQYF. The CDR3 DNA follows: TGTGCCAGCAGTGAAGCGGCCAGGGGCTACGAGCAGTACTTC.

The CDR3 nucleotides read TGCGCCAGCAGGGGGGCGGATGAGCAGTTCTTC. Its protein is CASRGADEQFF. The chain joins TRBV5-1 to TRBJ2-1; D perhaps matches TRBD1 (6 bases). Looked up from germline, CDR1 is SGHRS and CDR2 is YFSETQ. V was pared by 5 bases and J by 8 bases, with 8 bases between. This CDR3 spans 11 amino acids.

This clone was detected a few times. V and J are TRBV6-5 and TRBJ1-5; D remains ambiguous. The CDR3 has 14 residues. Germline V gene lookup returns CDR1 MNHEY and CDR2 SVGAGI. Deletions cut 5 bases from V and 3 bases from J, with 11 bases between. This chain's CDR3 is CASSTVGINQPQHF. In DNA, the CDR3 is TGTGCCAGCAGTACAGTGGGGATCAATCAGCCCCAGCATTTT.

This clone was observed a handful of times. CDR3 DNA: TGTGCCAGCAGTCCCCAACTAGCGGGAATCGGTAATGAGCAGTTCTTC. Residues: CASSPQLAGIGNEQFF. The V gene is TRBV27, the J gene TRBJ2-1, with 10 nucleotides matching TRBD2. This CDR3 comprises 16 residues. Germline V gene sequence: CDR1 MNHEY, CDR2 SMNVEV (reference sequence). J was trimmed by 7 bases and V by 5 bases; bases with no gene match: 11.